This T cell receptor (beta chain) was sequenced during a study of shared clonotypes between healthy human individuals. Whole-study results and caveats: The represented genetic and exposure-history diversity was limited by the small number of donors.

Notes on this clone: Antigen unknown.

A CD45RA-negative memory subset and a CD45RA+ naive subset were separated from the CD4+ cells. The method was immunoSEQ multiplex PCR; TCRdb's version includes in-frame clones alone and lacks a portion of them. The sample lists approximately 2,000,000 clones; less than 95% were seen once. The trim removed 3 bases at V and 4 bases at J, leaving 4 bases unmatched. The CDR3 is made up of 15 amino acids. Germline CDR1 and CDR2: ENHRY and SYGVKD. Material for sequencing was naive CD4+ T cells from PBMCs. Sample subset: CD45RA+ positively selected. The receptor was isolated from a man aged 18-30 years in good health. Some clones in this sample may be carry-over from other donors' samples. The chain has TRBV10-3 and TRBJ2-5, with 11 bases that match TRBD2. As DNA, the CDR3 is TGTGCCATCAGTGACAGGCTAGCGGGAGGAGAGACCCAGTACTTC. Amino acids: CAISDRLAGGETQYF.